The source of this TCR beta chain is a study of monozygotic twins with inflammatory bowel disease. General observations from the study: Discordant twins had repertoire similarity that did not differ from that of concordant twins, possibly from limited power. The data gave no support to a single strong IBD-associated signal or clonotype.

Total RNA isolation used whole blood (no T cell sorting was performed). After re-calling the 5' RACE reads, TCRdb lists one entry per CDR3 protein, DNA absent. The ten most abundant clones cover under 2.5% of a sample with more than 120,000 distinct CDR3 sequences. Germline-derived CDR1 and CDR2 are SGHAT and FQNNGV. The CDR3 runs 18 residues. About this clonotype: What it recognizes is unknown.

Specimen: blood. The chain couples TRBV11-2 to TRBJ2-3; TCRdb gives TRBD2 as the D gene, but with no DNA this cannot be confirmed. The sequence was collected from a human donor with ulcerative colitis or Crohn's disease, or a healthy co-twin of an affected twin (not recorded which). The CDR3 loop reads CASSLLPGTLAGRDTQYF. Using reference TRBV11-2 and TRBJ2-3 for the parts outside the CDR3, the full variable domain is EAGVAQSPRYKIIEKRQSVAFWCNPISGHATLYWYQQILGQGPKLLIQFQNNGVVDDSQLPKDRFSAERLKGVDSTLKIQPAKLEDSAVYLCASSLLPGTLAGRDTQYFGPGTRLTVL.